This entry describes one T cell receptor beta chain. The antigen remains undetermined. Blood CD4+ CD25-low CD127-high conventional T cells supplied the genomic DNA template. This sample was taken from a study of regulatory and conventional T cells in RAG deficiency. Study conclusions and caveats: Patient subsets had shorter CDR3s; Omenn Treg-Tconv overlap exceeded 75%.

Per germline, CDR1 SEHNR and CDR2 FQNEAQ (reference sequence). CDR3 length: 16 amino acids. V was clipped by 1 base and J by 7 bases; unmatched bases: 7. TCRdb's copy holds only in-frame clones and misses some; the assay was immunoSEQ multiplex PCR. This table holds tens of thousands of clones, roughly 96% found once. The same sample was also used in a study of regulatory T cells. That study reports: Primers: 52 TRBV forward and 13 TRBJ reverse.

This clonotype originated in a human donor in good health. Material for sequencing was CD25- CD4+ T cells sorted from blood. The chain joins TRBV7-9 to TRBJ2-1, with TRBD1 identical over 10 bases. Here the CDR3 reads CASSLGTGGPRNEQFF. CDR3 sequence (DNA): TGTGCCAGCAGCTTAGGGACAGGGGGGCCTCGGAATGAGCAGTTCTTC.